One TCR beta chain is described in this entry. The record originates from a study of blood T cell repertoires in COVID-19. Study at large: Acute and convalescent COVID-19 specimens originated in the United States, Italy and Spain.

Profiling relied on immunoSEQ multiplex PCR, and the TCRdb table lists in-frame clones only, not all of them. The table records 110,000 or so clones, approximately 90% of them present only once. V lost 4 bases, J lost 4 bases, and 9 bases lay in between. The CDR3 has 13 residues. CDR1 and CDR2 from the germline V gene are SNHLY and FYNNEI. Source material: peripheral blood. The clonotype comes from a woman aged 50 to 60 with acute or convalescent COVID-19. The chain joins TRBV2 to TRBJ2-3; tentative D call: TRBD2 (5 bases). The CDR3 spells CASSVLAADTQYF. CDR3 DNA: TGTGCCAGCAGTGTGCTAGCCGCAGATACGCAGTATTTT.